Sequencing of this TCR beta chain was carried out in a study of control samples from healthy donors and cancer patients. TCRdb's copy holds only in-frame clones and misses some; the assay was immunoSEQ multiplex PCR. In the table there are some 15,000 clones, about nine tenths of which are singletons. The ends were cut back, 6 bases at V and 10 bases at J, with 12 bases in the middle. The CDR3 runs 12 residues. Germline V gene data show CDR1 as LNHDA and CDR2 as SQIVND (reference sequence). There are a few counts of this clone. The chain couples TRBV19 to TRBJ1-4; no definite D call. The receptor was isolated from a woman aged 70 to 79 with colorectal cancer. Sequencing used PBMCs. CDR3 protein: CASRSIEGKLFF. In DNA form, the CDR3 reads TGTGCCAGTAGGTCCATCGAAGGAAAACTGTTTTTT.